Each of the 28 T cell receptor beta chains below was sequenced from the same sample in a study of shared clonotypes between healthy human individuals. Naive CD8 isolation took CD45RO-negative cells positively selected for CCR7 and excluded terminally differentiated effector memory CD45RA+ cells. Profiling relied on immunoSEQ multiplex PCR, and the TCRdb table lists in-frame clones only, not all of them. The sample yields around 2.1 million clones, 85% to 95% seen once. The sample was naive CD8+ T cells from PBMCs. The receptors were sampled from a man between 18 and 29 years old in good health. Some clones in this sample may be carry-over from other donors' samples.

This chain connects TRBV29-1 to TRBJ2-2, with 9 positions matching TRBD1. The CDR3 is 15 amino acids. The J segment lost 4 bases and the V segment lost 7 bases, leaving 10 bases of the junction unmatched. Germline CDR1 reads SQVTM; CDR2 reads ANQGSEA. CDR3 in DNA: TGCAGCGCGCTACAGGGGGCCTCGGGCACCGGGGAGCTGTTTTTT. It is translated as CSALQGASGTGELFF.

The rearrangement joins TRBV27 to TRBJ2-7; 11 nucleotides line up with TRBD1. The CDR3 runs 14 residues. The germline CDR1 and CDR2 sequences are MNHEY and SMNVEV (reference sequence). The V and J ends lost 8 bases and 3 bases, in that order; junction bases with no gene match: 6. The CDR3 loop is CASGAGTGGYEQYF. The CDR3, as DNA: TGTGCCAGCGGGGCAGGGACAGGGGGCTACGAGCAGTACTTC.

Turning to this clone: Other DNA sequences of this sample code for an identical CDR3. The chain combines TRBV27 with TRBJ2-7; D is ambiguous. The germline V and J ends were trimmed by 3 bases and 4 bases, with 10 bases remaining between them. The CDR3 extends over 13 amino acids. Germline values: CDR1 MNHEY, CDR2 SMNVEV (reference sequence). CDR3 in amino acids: CASSFGLGYEQYF. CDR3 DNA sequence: TGTGCCAGCAGTTTCGGCCTCGGGTACGAGCAGTACTTC.

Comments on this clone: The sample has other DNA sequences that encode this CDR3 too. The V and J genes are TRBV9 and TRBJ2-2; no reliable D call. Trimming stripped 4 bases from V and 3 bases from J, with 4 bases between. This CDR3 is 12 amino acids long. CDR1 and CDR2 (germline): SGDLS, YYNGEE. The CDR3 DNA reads TGTGCCAGCAGCACCCACACCGGGGAGCTGTTTTTT. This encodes CASSTHTGELFF.

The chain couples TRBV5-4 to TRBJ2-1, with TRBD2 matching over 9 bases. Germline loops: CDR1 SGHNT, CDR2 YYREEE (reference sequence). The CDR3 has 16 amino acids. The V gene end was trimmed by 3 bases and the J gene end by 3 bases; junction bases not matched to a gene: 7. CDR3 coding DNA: TGTGCCAGCAGCTCCGAGCGGGAGGAGATCTACAATGAGCAGTTCTTC. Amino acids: CASSSEREEIYNEQFF.

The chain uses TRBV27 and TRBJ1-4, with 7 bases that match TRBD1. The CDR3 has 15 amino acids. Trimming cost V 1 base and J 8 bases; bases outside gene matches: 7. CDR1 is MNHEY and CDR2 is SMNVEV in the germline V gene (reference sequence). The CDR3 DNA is TGTGCCAGCAGTTTATTGGGGACAGCGGGAGAAAAACTGTTTTTT. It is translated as CASSLLGTAGEKLFF.

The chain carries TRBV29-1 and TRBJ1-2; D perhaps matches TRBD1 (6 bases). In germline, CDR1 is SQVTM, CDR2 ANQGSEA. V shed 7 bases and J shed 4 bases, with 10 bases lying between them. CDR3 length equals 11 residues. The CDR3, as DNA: TGCAGCGCCCAGGGGTTCTATGGCTACACCTTC. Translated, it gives CSAQGFYGYTF.

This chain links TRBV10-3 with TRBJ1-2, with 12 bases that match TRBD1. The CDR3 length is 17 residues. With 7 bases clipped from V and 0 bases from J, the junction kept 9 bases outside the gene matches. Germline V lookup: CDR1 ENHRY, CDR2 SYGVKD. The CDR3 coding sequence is TGTGCCATCAAGCGGGGGACAGGGGGCCTCACTAACTATGGCTACACCTTC. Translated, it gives CAIKRGTGGLTNYGYTF.

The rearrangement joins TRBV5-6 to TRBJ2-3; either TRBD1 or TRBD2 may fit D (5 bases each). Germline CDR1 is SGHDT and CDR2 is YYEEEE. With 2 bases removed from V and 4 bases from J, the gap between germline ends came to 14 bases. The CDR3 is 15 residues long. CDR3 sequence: CASSFSGLWSDTQYF. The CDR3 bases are TGTGCCAGCAGCTTTTCGGGGCTTTGGTCAGATACGCAGTATTTT. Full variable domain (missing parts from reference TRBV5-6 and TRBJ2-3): DAGVTQSPTHLIKTRGQQVTLRCSPKSGHDTVSWYQQALGQGPQFIFQYYEEEERQRGNFPDRFSGHQFPNYSSELNVNALLLGDSALYLCASSFSGLWSDTQYFGPGTRLTVL.

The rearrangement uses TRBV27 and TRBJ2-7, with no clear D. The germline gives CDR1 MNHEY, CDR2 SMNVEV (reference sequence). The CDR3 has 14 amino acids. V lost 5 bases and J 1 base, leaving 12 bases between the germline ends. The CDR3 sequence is CASSQGQVSYEQYF. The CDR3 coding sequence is TGTGCCAGCAGTCAAGGGCAGGTATCCTACGAGCAGTACTTC.

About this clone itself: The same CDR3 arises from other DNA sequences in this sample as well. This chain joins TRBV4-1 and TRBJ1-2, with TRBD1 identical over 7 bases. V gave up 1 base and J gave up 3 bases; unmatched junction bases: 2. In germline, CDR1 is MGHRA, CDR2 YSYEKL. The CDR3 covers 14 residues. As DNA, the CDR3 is TGCGCCAGCAGCCAAGGGACAGGCGACTATGGCTACACCTTC. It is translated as CASSQGTGDYGYTF.

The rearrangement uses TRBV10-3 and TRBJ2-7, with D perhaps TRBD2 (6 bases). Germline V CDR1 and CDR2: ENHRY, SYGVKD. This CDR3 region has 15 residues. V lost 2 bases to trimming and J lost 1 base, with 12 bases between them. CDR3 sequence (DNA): TGTGCCATCAGTGAGGACCCGGGGGAATCCTACGAGCAGTACTTC. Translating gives CAISEDPGESYEQYF.

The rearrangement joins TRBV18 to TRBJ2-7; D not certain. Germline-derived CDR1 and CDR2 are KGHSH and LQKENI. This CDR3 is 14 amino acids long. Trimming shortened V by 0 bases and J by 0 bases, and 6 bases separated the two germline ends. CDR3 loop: CASSPPENSYEQYF. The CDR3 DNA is TGTGCCAGCTCACCACCAGAAAACTCCTACGAGCAGTACTTC.

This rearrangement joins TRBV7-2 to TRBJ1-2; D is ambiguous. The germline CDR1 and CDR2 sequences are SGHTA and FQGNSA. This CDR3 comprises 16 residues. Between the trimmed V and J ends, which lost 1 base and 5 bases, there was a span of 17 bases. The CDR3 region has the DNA TGTGCCAGCAGCTTAGGAACGGCGAAACTAGGGTATGGCTACACCTTC. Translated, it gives CASSLGTAKLGYGYTF.

DNA of the CDR3: TGTGCCAGCAGTAAAATATACCGGGACAGGGGTACTGAAGCTTTCTTT. It encodes CASSKIYRDRGTEAFF. The chain employs TRBV28 and TRBJ1-1, with TRBD1 identical over 10 bases. Germline V gene lookup returns CDR1 MDHEN and CDR2 SYDVKM. CDR3 size: 16 residues. Unmatched junction bases numbered 11, after V lost 5 bases and J lost 5 bases.

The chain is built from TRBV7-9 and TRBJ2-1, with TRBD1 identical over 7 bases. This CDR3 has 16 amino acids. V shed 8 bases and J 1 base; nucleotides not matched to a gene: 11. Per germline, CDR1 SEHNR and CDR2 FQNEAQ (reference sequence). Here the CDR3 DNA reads TGTGCCAGCTCAGGGGGAAACACTCGATCCTACAATGAGCAGTTCTTC. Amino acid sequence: CASSGGNTRSYNEQFF.

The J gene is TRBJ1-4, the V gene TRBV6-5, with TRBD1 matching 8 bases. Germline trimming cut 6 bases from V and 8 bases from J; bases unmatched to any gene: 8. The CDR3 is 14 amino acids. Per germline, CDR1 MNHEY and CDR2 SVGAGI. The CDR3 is CASRPQGGEEKLFF. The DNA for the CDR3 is TGTGCCAGCAGGCCACAGGGGGGAGAGGAAAAACTGTTTTTT.

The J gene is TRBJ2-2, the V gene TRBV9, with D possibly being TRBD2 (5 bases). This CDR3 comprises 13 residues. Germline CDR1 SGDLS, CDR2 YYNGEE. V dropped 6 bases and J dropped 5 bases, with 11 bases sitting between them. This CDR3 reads CASNPGVTGELFF. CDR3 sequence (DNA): TGTGCCAGCAACCCCGGGGTGACCGGGGAGCTGTTTTTT.

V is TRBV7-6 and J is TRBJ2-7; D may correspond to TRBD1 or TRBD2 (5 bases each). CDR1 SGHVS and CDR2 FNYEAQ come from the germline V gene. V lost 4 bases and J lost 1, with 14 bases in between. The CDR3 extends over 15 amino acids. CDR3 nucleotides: TGTGCCAGCAGCTGGGACCCGCCCCCATCCTACGAGCAGTACTTC. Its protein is CASSWDPPPSYEQYF.

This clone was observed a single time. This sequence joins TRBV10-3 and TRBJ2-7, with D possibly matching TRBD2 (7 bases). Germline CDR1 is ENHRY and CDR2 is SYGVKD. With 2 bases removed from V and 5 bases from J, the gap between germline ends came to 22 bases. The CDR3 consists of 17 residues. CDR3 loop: CAISEIVQGRGFHEQYF. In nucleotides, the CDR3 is TGTGCCATCAGTGAGATCGTCCAAGGGAGGGGGTTCCACGAGCAGTACTTC.

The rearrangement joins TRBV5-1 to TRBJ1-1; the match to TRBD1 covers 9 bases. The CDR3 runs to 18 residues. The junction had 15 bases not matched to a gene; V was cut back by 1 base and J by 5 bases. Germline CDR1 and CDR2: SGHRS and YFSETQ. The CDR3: CASSLQPGQGRLWTEAFF. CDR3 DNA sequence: TGCGCCAGCAGCTTGCAACCGGGACAGGGACGATTGTGGACTGAAGCTTTCTTT.

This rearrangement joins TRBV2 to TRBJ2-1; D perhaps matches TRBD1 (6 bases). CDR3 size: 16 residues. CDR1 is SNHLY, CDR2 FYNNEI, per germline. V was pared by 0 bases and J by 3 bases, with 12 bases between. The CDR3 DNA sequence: TGTGCCAGCAGTGAAGCGCAGGGGTATCTCTACAATGAGCAGTTCTTC. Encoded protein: CASSEAQGYLYNEQFF.

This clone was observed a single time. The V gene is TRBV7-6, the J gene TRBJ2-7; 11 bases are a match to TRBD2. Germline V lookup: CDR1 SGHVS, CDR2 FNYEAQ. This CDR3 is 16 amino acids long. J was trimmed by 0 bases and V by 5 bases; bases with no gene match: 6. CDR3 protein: CASSMELAGVSYEQYF. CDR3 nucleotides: TGTGCCAGCAGCATGGAACTAGCGGGAGTCTCCTACGAGCAGTACTTC.

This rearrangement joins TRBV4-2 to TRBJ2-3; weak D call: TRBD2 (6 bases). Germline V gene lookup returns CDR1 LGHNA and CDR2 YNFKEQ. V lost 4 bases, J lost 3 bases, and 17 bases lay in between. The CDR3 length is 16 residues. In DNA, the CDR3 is TGTGCCAGCAGCCCACGACTGACTAGGGCAACAGATACGCAGTATTTT. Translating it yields CASSPRLTRATDTQYF.

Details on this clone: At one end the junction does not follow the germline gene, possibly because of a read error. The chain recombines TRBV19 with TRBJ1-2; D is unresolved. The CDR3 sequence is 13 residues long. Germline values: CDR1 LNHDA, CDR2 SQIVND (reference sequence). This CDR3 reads CATSIWADYGYTF. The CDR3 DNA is TGTGCCACTAGTATATGGGCTGACTATGGCTACACCTTC.

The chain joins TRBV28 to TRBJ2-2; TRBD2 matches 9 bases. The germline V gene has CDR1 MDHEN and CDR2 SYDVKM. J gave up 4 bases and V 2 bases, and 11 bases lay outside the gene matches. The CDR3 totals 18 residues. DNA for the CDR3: TGTGCCAGCAGTTTAGCGGGAGGGCCGGTTGGGGTCACCGGGGAGCTGTTTTTT. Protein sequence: CASSLAGGPVGVTGELFF. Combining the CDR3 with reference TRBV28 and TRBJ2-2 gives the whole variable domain DVKVTQSSRYLVKRTGEKVFLECVQDMDHENMFWYRQDPGLGLRLIYFSYDVKMKEKGDIPEGYSVSREKKERFSLILESASTNQTSMYLCASSLAGGPVGVTGELFFGEGSRLTVL.

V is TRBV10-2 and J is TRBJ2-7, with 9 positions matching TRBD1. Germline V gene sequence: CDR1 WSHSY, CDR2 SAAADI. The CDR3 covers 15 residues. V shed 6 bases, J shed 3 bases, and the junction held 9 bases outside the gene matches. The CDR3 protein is CASRTPGTGNYEQYF. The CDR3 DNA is TGCGCCAGCAGGACCCCCGGGACAGGGAACTACGAGCAGTACTTC.

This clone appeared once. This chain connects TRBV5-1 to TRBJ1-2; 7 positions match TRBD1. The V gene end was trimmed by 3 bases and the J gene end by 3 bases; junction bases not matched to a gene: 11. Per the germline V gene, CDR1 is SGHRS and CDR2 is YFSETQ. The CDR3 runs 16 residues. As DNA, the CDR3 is TGCGCCAGCAGCTGGGCCCGGACAGGCAGGGACTATGGCTACACCTTC. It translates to CASSWARTGRDYGYTF.